Each of the 19 T cell receptor beta chains below was sequenced from the same sample in a study of control samples from healthy donors and cancer patients. The data were produced by immunoSEQ multiplex PCR, yet TCRdb's version contains in-frame clones alone and is incomplete. The sample consists of around 190,000 clones, around 90% of them appearing once. The specimen was blood. The source is a woman aged 45-65 years in good health.

The rearrangement links TRBV7-3 to TRBJ1-1; perhaps TRBD1 as D (5 bases). V lost 5 bases and J lost 3, with 13 bases in between. The CDR3 runs to 14 residues. The V gene's germline CDR1 is SGHTA and CDR2 FQGTGA. The CDR3 loop reads CASSRTGTDTEAFF. CDR3 bases: TGTGCCAGCAGCCGTACAGGCACAGACACTGAAGCTTTCTTT.

This clone was detected only a few times. V gene TRBV7-2 combines with J gene TRBJ1-1; D is unclear. CDR1 and CDR2 from the germline V gene are SGHTA and FQGNSA. The CDR3 spans 15 residues. The ends were cut back, 1 base at V and 1 base at J, with 10 bases in the middle. This CDR3 is CASSLVAGRNTEAFF. The CDR3 nucleotides are TGTGCCAGCAGCTTAGTGGCGGGAAGGAACACTGAAGCTTTCTTT.

This chain joins TRBV28 and TRBJ2-1, with 11 nucleotides matching TRBD2. The CDR3 extends over 16 amino acids. Germline CDR1 is MDHEN and CDR2 is SYDVKM. V dropped 3 bases and J dropped 8; count of bases not matched to a gene: 9. The CDR3 sequence: CASSFSGRAGIDEQFF. The CDR3 nucleotides read TGTGCCAGCAGTTTTAGCGGGAGGGCCGGTATTGATGAGCAGTTCTTC.

V and J are TRBV7-2 and TRBJ1-3; no reliable D call. Trimming left V 5 bases short and J 2 bases short, with 7 bases between. The germline CDR1 and CDR2 sequences are SGHTA and FQGNSA. CDR3 length: 13 residues. CDR3 residues: CASSPPAGNTIYF. In nucleotides, the CDR3 is TGTGCCAGCAGCCCCCCTGCTGGAAACACCATATATTTT.

The J gene is TRBJ2-5, the V gene TRBV7-3; D unresolved. The CDR3 sequence is 14 residues long. V was trimmed by 5 bases and J by 2 bases, leaving 12 bases between them. The germline gives CDR1 SGHTA, CDR2 FQGTGA. CDR3 loop: CASSLIGKQETQYF. DNA of the CDR3: TGTGCCAGCAGCCTAATAGGGAAACAAGAGACCCAGTACTTC.

This chain links TRBV5-1 with TRBJ1-2; 7 bases agree with TRBD1. Trimming took 4 bases from V and 4 from J; bases not matched to a gene: 4. Germline CDR1 is SGHRS and CDR2 is YFSETQ. The CDR3 is 13 residues long. CDR3 protein: CASSKGASYGYTF. The CDR3 nucleotides are TGCGCCAGCAGCAAGGGGGCGAGCTATGGCTACACCTTC.

The J gene is TRBJ2-3, the V gene TRBV29-1; a weak D match, TRBD1 (5 bases). Trimming removed 3 bases at V and 3 bases at J, with 10 bases between. Germline CDR1 SQVTM, CDR2 ANQGSEA. The CDR3 totals 13 residues. CDR3 protein: CSVETAGTDTQYF. The CDR3 DNA follows: TGCAGCGTTGAGACAGCCGGGACAGATACGCAGTATTTT.

The J gene is TRBJ2-2, the V gene TRBV9, with 12 bases matching TRBD2. The CDR3 runs 19 residues. The J segment lost 1 base and the V segment lost 1 base, leaving 8 bases of the junction unmatched. Germline V gene sequence: CDR1 SGDLS, CDR2 YYNGEE. The CDR3 sequence: CASSVRARTSGENTGELFF. The CDR3 DNA reads as TGTGCCAGCAGCGTAAGGGCGAGGACTAGCGGGGAGAACACCGGGGAGCTGTTTTTT.

The rearrangement joins TRBV6-1 to TRBJ1-1; the D is unclear. The CDR3 covers 15 residues. Per germline, CDR1 MNHNS and CDR2 SASEGT. Trimming stripped 3 bases from V and 5 bases from J, with 16 bases between. The CDR3 loop is CASSDQEEGWTEAFF. The CDR3 DNA sequence: TGTGCCAGCAGTGATCAGGAAGAGGGCTGGACTGAAGCTTTCTTT.

The chain joins TRBV4-1 to TRBJ1-6; TRBD1 might be the D (5 bases). The germline V gene has CDR1 MGHRA and CDR2 YSYEKL. V lost 4 bases and J lost 9, with 13 bases in between. The CDR3 totals 14 residues. In DNA form, the CDR3 reads TGCGCCAGCAGCCTTTTGGGACCTTCTTCACCCCTCCACTTT. Protein product: CASSLLGPSSPLHF.

This clone has only a few counts. The V and J genes are TRBV6-4 and TRBJ1-1, with 8 positions matching TRBD1. The CDR3 consists of 13 residues. Germline loops: CDR1 MRHNA, CDR2 SNTAGT. Trimming cost V 6 bases and J 4 bases; bases outside gene matches: 4. CDR3 sequence: CASRHTGGTEAFF. The DNA for the CDR3 is TGTGCCAGCAGACATACAGGGGGCACTGAAGCTTTCTTT.

The chain uses TRBV11-2 and TRBJ2-3, with TRBD2 identical over 8 bases. V dropped 6 bases and J dropped 5; count of bases not matched to a gene: 1. The CDR3 is 12 amino acids. From germline, CDR1 is SGHAT and CDR2 FQNNGV. Here the CDR3 reads CASRLAGDTQYF. Here the CDR3 DNA reads TGTGCCAGCAGGCTAGCGGGAGATACGCAGTATTTT.

This rearrangement joins TRBV13 to TRBJ1-2, with 9 bases identical to TRBD1. The trim removed 1 base at V and 6 bases at J, leaving 6 bases unmatched. The length of the CDR3 is 15 residues. CDR1 is PRHDT, CDR2 FYEKMQ, per germline (reference sequence). The CDR3 loop is CASSLVPDRGHGYTF. The CDR3 DNA follows: TGTGCCAGCAGCTTAGTACCGGACAGGGGCCATGGCTACACCTTC.

As for this clone: The same CDR3 also results from other DNA sequences found in this sample. The chain couples TRBV3-1 (or the pseudogene TRBV3-2) to TRBJ1-1, with D perhaps TRBD1 (5 bases). The CDR3 is 13 amino acids. CDR1 is LGHDT, CDR2 YNNKEL, per germline (reference sequence). The V end lost 1 base, the J end lost 11 bases, and 14 bases lay between the germline ends. The CDR3 reads CASSQGGGGWAFF. In DNA, the CDR3 is TGTGCCAGCAGCCAAGGCGGGGGGGGGTGGGCTTTCTTT.

The chain carries TRBV19 and TRBJ2-5, with unresolved D. V gave up 5 bases and J gave up 5 bases, with 6 bases separating them. The CDR3 contains 11 residues. Germline assignment: CDR1 LNHDA and CDR2 SQIVND (reference sequence). CDR3 region: CASSLGETQYF. Written as DNA, the CDR3 is TGTGCCAGTAGTTTGGGGGAGACCCAGTACTTC.

V is TRBV6-1 and J is TRBJ1-6; D is undetermined. Germline V gene sequence: CDR1 MNHNS, CDR2 SASEGT. Trimming took 0 bases from V and 8 from J, leaving 8 bases between them. The CDR3 loop spans 14 amino acids. DNA for the CDR3: TGTGCCAGCAGTGAAGCGGGGAGAGATTCACCCCTCCACTTT. Residues: CASSEAGRDSPLHF.

This rearrangement joins TRBV15 to TRBJ1-4; the D is unclear. V lost 8 bases to trimming and J lost 5 bases, with 12 bases between them. The V gene's germline CDR1 is LNHNV and CDR2 YYDKDF (reference sequence). This CDR3 has 13 amino acids. DNA of the CDR3: TGTGCCACCGCGGGTCAGCTAAATGAAAAACTGTTTTTT. Translated: CATAGQLNEKLFF. Variable domain in full (rest from reference TRBV15 and TRBJ1-4): DAMVIQNPRYQVTQFGKPVTLSCSQTLNHNVMYWYQQKSSQAPKLLFHYYDKDFNNEADTPDNFQSRRPNTSFCFLDIRSPGLGDTAMYLCATAGQLNEKLFFGSGTQLSVL.

The rearrangement links TRBV9 to TRBJ2-6; D uncertain. V gave up 0 bases and J gave up 2 bases, with 6 bases separating them. The germline gives CDR1 SGDLS, CDR2 YYNGEE. The CDR3 sequence is 15 residues long. The CDR3 nucleotides read TGTGCCAGCAGCGTAGAGTTAGCTGGGGCCAACGTCCTGACTTTC. This codes for CASSVELAGANVLTF.

This rearrangement joins TRBV9 to TRBJ2-7; D is unresolved. The CDR3 consists of 15 residues. The germline V gene has CDR1 SGDLS and CDR2 YYNGEE. Trimming removed 3 bases at V and 1 base at J, with 14 bases between. This CDR3 is CASSALGDFSYEQYF. The CDR3, as DNA: TGTGCCAGCAGCGCCTTAGGAGACTTTTCCTACGAGCAGTACTTC.